The clone carrying this T cell receptor (beta chain) was counted ten times or more. This may come from a read error, since a much larger clone is one base off. This CDR3 is also generated by other DNA sequences in the sample. Each patient came to thyroid surgery without any prior treatment (of any kind). Trimming removed 0 bases at V and 10 bases at J, with 19 bases between. Germline loops: CDR1 DFQATT, CDR2 SNEGSKA (reference sequence). The CDR3 is made up of 15 amino acids. These data come from a study of metastatic and nonmetastatic thyroid tumors. TCRdb re-processed the PCR reads through MiXCR. Of 15,000 or so clones listed, 30% to 35% are singletons.

The rearrangement joins TRBV20-1 to TRBJ2-1, with unresolved D. This sequence was found in a female donor with papillary thyroid cancer or a benign thyroid nodule (not recorded which). Some clones in this sample may be carry-over from other donors' samples. The specimen sequenced was blood. CDR3 in amino acids: CSARERTVMVDEQFF. CDR3 coding DNA: TGCAGTGCTAGAGAGCGGACCGTTATGGTCGACGAGCAGTTCTTC.